This T cell receptor (beta chain) was found in a study of cytomegalovirus exposure and HLA in healthy donors. Study results and limitations: Most subjects' HLA-A and HLA-B alleles were reportedly predicted from TCR beta sequences.

13 Jbeta primers and 60 Vbeta primers were used for the PCR. Libraries were prepared by immunoSEQ multiplex PCR; TCRdb keeps only in-frame clonotypes and omits some of them. The sample lists some 98,000 clones; about 80% were seen once. Notes on this clone: The antigen remains undetermined.

The junction had 11 bases not matched to a gene; V was cut back by 5 bases and J by 3 bases. CDR3 length: 16 residues. CDR1 and CDR2 (germline): SGHRS, YFSETQ. In nominal health when sampled, donors likely had unrecorded immune exposures nonetheless. V and J are TRBV5-1 and TRBJ2-1, with TRBD1 matching over 7 bases. Sequences were obtained from PBMCs. The source of this sequence is a man aged 18 to 30 in good health and CMV-seropositive. The CDR3: CASSPLMGQLYNEQFF. CDR3 nucleotides: TGCGCCAGCAGTCCCCTTATGGGACAGCTCTACAATGAGCAGTTCTTC.